This TCR beta chain was obtained from a study of blood T cell repertoires in COVID-19. About the research overall: Sources were T cells, B-cell-depleted T cells, or PBMCs; the material itself was cDNA or gDNA.

Profiled with immunoSEQ multiplex PCR; TCRdb holds only in-frame clones, not every one. The table records around 150,000 clones, around four fifths of them present only once. The CDR3 has 18 residues. The V gene end was trimmed by 6 bases and the J gene end by 10 bases; junction bases not matched to a gene: 21. In germline, CDR1 is MGHDK, CDR2 SYGVNS. The sequence was collected from a woman of 80 years or more with acute or convalescent COVID-19. J is TRBJ2-1 and V is TRBV25-1, with 10 bases lining up with TRBD2. Sequencing was carried out using peripheral blood. The CDR3 is CASSPPDFLAGGWREQFF. CDR3 DNA: TGTGCCAGCAGCCCCCCGGATTTCTTAGCGGGAGGATGGCGGGAGCAGTTCTTC.